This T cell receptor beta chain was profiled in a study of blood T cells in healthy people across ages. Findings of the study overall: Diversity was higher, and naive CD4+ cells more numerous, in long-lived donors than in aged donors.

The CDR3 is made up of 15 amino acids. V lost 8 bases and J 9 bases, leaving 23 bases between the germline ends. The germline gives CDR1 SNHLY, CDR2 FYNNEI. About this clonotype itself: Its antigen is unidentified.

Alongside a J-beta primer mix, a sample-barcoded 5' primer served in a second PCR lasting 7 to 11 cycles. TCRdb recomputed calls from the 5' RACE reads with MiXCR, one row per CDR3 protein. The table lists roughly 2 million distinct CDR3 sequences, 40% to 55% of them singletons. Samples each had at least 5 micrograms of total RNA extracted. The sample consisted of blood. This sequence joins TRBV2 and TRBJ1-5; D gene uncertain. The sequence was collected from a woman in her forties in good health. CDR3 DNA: TGTGCCAGCCGGGGAGGACCCAATACGGGTCGGCCCCAGCATTTT. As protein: CASRGGPNTGRPQHF.